This passage covers 8 T cell receptor beta chains from one sample sequenced in a study of T cells in localized non-small cell lung cancer. Assay used: immunoSEQ multiplex PCR; TCRdb lists only in-frame clones, some missing. Of approximately 11,000 clones listed, about 29% are singletons. The sequencing here drew on lung tumor tissue, taken before any cancer treatment. These receptors all come from a man aged 40 to 70 with stage I lung adenocarcinoma.

This clone was observed at least ten times. The V gene is TRBV6-8, the J gene TRBJ1-1, with D perhaps matching TRBD1 (6 bases). V lost 3 bases, J lost 8 bases, and 28 bases lay in between. The germline gives CDR1 MNHGY, CDR2 SAAAGT. The CDR3 runs 18 residues. As DNA, the CDR3 is TGTGCCAGCAGTTATGACCTGGACCGACTAGGCCAGGGGAAGGAAGCTTTCTTT. Amino acid sequence: CASSYDLDRLGQGKEAFF.

The chain joins TRBV19 to TRBJ2-7; D is uncertain. This CDR3 spans 13 amino acids. Germline V gene data show CDR1 as LNHDA and CDR2 as SQIVND (reference sequence). The V gene lost 5 bases and the J gene lost 5 bases, with 13 bases spanning the gap. CDR3 in DNA: TGTGCCAGTAGTCTTTTAGAGACCCACGAGCAGTACTTC. Encoded protein: CASSLLETHEQYF.

The rearrangement links TRBV4-1 to TRBJ1-2; D remains unclear. Between the trimmed V and J ends, which lost 0 bases and 4 bases, there was a span of 12 bases. This CDR3 region has 15 residues. From germline, CDR1 is MGHRA and CDR2 YSYEKL. This chain's CDR3 is CASSQDREGGYGYTF. CDR3 in DNA: TGCGCCAGCAGCCAAGATCGGGAGGGAGGCTATGGCTACACCTTC.

J is TRBJ2-1 and V is TRBV9, with TRBD1 as a possible D gene (6 bases). The CDR3 is 13 residues long. V lost 4 bases and J lost 9, with 14 bases in between. The V gene's germline CDR1 is SGDLS and CDR2 YYNGEE. In DNA, the CDR3 is TGTGCCAGCAGCCCCGGACAGTTTGGTGAGCAGTTCTTC. Translated, it gives CASSPGQFGEQFF.

This chain uses TRBV5-1 with TRBJ1-1; D is unclear. Germline CDR1 reads SGHRS; CDR2 reads YFSETQ. The V end was cut by 0 bases, the J end by 6 bases, with 12 bases between. The CDR3 spans 14 residues. The DNA for the CDR3 is TGCGCCAGCAGCTTGGTGGCGGATAGAGCTGAAGCTTTCTTT. It codes for CASSLVADRAEAFF.

This chain connects TRBV6-8 to TRBJ2-2, with 8 bases lining up with TRBD1. The CDR3 is made up of 13 amino acids. CDR1 and CDR2 from the germline V gene are MNHGY and SAAAGT. Trimming took 5 bases from V and 4 from J; bases not matched to a gene: 0. The CDR3 reads CASSDRGTGELFF. The CDR3 DNA is TGTGCCAGCAGTGACAGGGGCACCGGGGAGCTGTTTTTT.

This clone was recorded at least ten times. This chain joins TRBV6-1 and TRBJ1-5, with 8 bases fitting TRBD1. The V segment lost 1 base and the J segment 2 bases; nucleotides outside the gene matches: 1. This CDR3 spans 15 amino acids. The V gene's germline CDR1 is MNHNS and CDR2 SASEGT. CDR3 DNA: TGTGCCAGCAGTGAAGAACAGGGGGGCAATCAGCCCCAGCATTTT. Its protein is CASSEEQGGNQPQHF.

The chain recombines TRBV11-3 with TRBJ2-4; TRBD1 might be the D (5 bases). CDR3 length equals 14 residues. Germline CDR1 is SGHNT and CDR2 is YENEEA. V was shortened by 0 bases and J by 8 bases, with 11 bases between the two germline ends. This CDR3 is CASSLEVWGDIQYF. The CDR3 DNA follows: TGTGCCAGCAGCTTAGAAGTCTGGGGCGACATTCAGTACTTC.